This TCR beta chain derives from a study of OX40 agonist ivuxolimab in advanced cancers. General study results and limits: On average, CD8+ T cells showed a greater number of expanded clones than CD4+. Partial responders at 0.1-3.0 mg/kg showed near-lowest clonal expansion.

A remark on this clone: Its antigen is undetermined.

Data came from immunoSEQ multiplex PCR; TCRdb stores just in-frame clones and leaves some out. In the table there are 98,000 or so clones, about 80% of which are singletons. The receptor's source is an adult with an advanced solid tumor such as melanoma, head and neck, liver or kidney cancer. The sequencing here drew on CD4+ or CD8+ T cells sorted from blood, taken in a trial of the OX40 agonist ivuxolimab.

This chain's CDR3 is CSVEGRGPEAFF. CDR3 sequence (DNA): TGCAGCGTGGAGGGCCGGGGCCCTGAAGCTTTCTTT. The rearrangement joins TRBV29-1 to TRBJ1-1; D is perhaps TRBD1 (5 bases). Looked up from germline, CDR1 is SQVTM and CDR2 is ANQGSEA. The length of the CDR3 is 12 residues. Trimming removed 6 bases at V and 6 bases at J, with 14 bases between.